A selection of T cell receptor beta chains follows, all from one sample in a study of regulatory T cells in long-lasting Graves disease. MiXCR, applied by TCRdb to the multiplex PCR reads, yields one record per CDR3 protein. The sample yields just over 600,000 distinct CDR3 sequences, around 17% seen once. The same sample was also studied in work on T cells in Graves' hyperthyroidism and ophthalmopathy.

Source: peripheral blood mononuclear cells (PBMCs), taken at new diagnosis, from a patient treated with antithyroid drugs. These receptors were obtained from a woman aged 25 to 39 with Graves disease. Each CDR3 is given with its conserved first and last residue. The order of the fields is CDR3 DNA, CDR3 protein, D gene, clone size, J gene, V gene. D genes are given only for firm matches. Rows give clone size only sometimes, using once, few, many, or a class for an expanded clone.

TGTGCCAGCAGTTCGGGCCCGGAGGGCTTCGACTATGGCTACACCTTC | CASSSGPEGFDYGYTF | NA | many | TRBJ1-2 | TRBV12-3/TRBV12-4
TGTGCCAGCAGCCCATTACAGGGGGGAAACATTCAGTACTTC | CASSPLQGGNIQYF | TRBD1 | NA | TRBJ2-4 | TRBV3-1
TGTGCCAGCAGTCGGACTAGCGGGCGCAATGAGCAGTTCTTC | CASSRTSGRNEQFF | TRBD2 | few | TRBJ2-1 | TRBV25-1
TGTGCCAGCAGTTTATCAGGGGGAGTATTTCAGCCCCAGCATTTT | CASSLSGGVFQPQHF | TRBD1 | many | TRBJ1-5 | TRBV28
TGCAGTGCTAGAAAGGCGGGATATTCGTACAATGAGCAGTTCTTC | CSARKAGYSYNEQFF | NA | many | TRBJ2-1 | TRBV20-1
TGTGCCACCAGTGACCCCGGGGGTCAGCCCCAGCATTTT | CATSDPGGQPQHF | NA | few | TRBJ1-5 | TRBV24-1
TGTGCCAGCAGTCCCAACCACAGGTCGCGGACTGAAGCTTTCTTT | CASSPNHRSRTEAFF | NA | NA | TRBJ1-1 | TRBV6-2/TRBV6-3
TGTGCCAGCAGGAGTTTCAATCAGCCCCAGCATTTT | CASRSFNQPQHF | NA | many | TRBJ1-5 | TRBV28
TGTGCCAGCAGCGGGGGAGGGGGACAGAAAGAGACCCAGTACTTC | CASSGGGGQKETQYF | NA | NA | TRBJ2-5 | TRBV9
TGTGCCAGCAGCTTCGGACAGGGACTCCCTTCCAGCTTT | CASSFGQGLPSSF | TRBD1 | NA | TRBJ1-1 | TRBV7-2
TGTGCCAGCAGTGCGTCGTCGGATGAAAAACTGTTTTTT | CASSASSDEKLFF | NA | many | TRBJ1-4 | TRBV12-3/TRBV12-4
TGTGCCAGCAGTAGACAGGGGCTCCGGGGCATTCAGTACTTC | CASSRQGLRGIQYF | TRBD1 | NA | TRBJ2-4 | TRBV28
TGTGCCAGCAGTTATTATTCAGAAAATGAGCAGTTCTTC | CASSYYSENEQFF | NA | many | TRBJ2-1 | TRBV6-2/TRBV6-3
TGTGCCAGCAGTTTTCAGGGCGGCCTCACCGGGGAGCTGTTTTTT | CASSFQGGLTGELFF | NA | many | TRBJ2-2 | TRBV28
TGTGCCAGCAGCTCGCCCTTCAGTAGCGGCCCTAGCACAGATACGCAGTATTTT | CASSSPFSSGPSTDTQYF | NA | few | TRBJ2-3 | TRBV7-6
TGCGGAGGCGACCTAGCGGGAGCCCAAGAGACCCAGTACTTC | CGGDLAGAQETQYF | TRBD2 | many | TRBJ2-5 | TRBV20-1
TGTGCCAGCAGCCAAGATCCCCTAGCGGGAGGCCTCCGGGAGACCCAGTACTTC | CASSQDPLAGGLRETQYF | TRBD2 | few | TRBJ2-5 | TRBV3-1
TGCAGTGCTAGAGAGGGAGGACACACTGAAGCTTTCTTT | CSAREGGHTEAFF | NA | many | TRBJ1-1 | TRBV20-1
TGTACCAGCAGCTGGGGACTAGCGGGCACCGGGGAGCTGTTTTTT | CTSSWGLAGTGELFF | TRBD2 | NA | TRBJ2-2 | TRBV11-2
TGTGCCACCAGCAGAGCTTTGACAGGGGTTGAGCCCCAGCATTTT | CATSRALTGVEPQHF | TRBD1 | NA | TRBJ1-5 | TRBV15
TGTGCCAGCACTCAGGGTTGGGGGACGGCCTACGAGCAGTACTTC | CASTQGWGTAYEQYF | NA | many | TRBJ2-7 | TRBV2
TGCAGTGCCTGGTGGGGCAGCAAAAAGCAACCCCTCCACTTT | CSAWWGSKKQPLHF | NA | many | TRBJ1-6 | TRBV20-1
TGTGCCAGCAGTTTACTCCCCCAGGGCGGAGAGCAGTACTTC | CASSLLPQGGEQYF | NA | many | TRBJ2-7 | TRBV27
TGTGCCAGCACCGAACTGGGGGGGCCAGAGACCCAGTACTTC | CASTELGGPETQYF | NA | NA | TRBJ2-5 | TRBV6-2/TRBV6-3
TGTGCCAGCAGTTCCTATGAGGGGGGAGCCGAGCAGTACTTC | CASSSYEGGAEQYF | NA | NA | TRBJ2-7 | TRBV27
TGCAGCGTTGCTACTGGGGCCAACGTCCTGACTTTC | CSVATGANVLTF | NA | NA | TRBJ2-6 | TRBV29-1
TGTGCCAGCAGCCCTACCGCGGCAGGGGGAGGTTTTGGCACAGATACGCAGTATTTT | CASSPTAAGGGFGTDTQYF | NA | few | TRBJ2-3 | TRBV9
TGTGCCAGCAGGGGGGACACATCTGGAAACACCATATATTTT | CASRGDTSGNTIYF | NA | NA | TRBJ1-3 | TRBV3-1
TGTGCCATCAGTGAGTTGGATGTGGGATTTTCACCCCTCCACTTT | CAISELDVGFSPLHF | NA | few | TRBJ1-6 | TRBV10-3